This T cell receptor (beta chain) was retrieved from a study of cytomegalovirus exposure and HLA in healthy donors. Study-wide points: An assumption of roughly uniform sequencing depth across donors underlay the presence/absence analyses.

The PCR ran on 60 Vbeta and 13 Jbeta primers. Only in-frame clones appear in the TCRdb table, and some are missing; sequencing was by immunoSEQ multiplex PCR. This sample carries around 75,000 clones, with under 6.5% going to the ten biggest clones. Note on this clone: Its antigen remains unidentified.

The germline V gene has CDR1 SEHNR and CDR2 FQNEAQ (reference sequence). J gave up 0 bases and V 6 bases, and 9 bases lay outside the gene matches. The CDR3 length is 17 residues. The sequence was collected from a man aged 35 to 55 in good health and CMV-seronegative. J is TRBJ2-3 and V is TRBV7-9, with TRBD2 identical over 10 bases. The sequencing sample was made of PBMCs. The DNA for the CDR3 is TGTGCCAGCAGACGCCCGCCGGGACTAGCGAGCACAGATACGCAGTATTTT. It is translated as CASRRPPGLASTDTQYF.